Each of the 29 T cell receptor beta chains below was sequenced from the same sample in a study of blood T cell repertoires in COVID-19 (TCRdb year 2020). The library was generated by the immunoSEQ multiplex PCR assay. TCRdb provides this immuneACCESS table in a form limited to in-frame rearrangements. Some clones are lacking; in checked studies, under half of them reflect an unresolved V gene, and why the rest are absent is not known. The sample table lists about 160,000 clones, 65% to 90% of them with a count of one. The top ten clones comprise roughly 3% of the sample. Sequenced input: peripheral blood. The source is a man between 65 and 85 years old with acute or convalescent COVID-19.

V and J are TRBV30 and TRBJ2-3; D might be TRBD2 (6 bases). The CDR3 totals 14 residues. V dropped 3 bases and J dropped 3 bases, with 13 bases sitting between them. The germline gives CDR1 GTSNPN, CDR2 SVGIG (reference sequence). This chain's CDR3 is CAWSSLGGTDTQYF. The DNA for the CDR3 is TGTGCCTGGAGCTCACTGGGGGGAACAGATACGCAGTATTTT.

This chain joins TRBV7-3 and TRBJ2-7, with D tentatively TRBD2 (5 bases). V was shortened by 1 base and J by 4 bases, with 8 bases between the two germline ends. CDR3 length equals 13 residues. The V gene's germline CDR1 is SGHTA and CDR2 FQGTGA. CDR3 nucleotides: TGTGCCAGCAGCTTAATACGCGGGTACGAGCAGTACTTC. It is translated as CASSLIRGYEQYF.

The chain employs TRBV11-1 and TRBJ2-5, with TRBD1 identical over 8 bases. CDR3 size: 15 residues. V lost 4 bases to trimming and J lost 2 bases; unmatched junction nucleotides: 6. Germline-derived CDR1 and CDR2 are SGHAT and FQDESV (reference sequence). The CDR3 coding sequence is TGTGCCAGCAGCTCGCGGACAGGGAGTCAAGAGACCCAGTACTTC. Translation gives CASSSRTGSQETQYF.

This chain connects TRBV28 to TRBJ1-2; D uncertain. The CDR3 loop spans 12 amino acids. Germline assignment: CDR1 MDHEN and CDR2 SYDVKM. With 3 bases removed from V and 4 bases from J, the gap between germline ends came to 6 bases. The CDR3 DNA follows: TGTGCCAGCAGTTTGAGGCCCTATGGCTACACCTTC. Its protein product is CASSLRPYGYTF.

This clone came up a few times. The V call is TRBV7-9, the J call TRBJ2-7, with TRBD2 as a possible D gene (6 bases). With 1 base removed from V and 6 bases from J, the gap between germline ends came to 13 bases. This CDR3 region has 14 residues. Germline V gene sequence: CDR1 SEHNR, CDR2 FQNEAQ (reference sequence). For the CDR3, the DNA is TGTGCCAGCAGCTTAGTCGGGGGAAGTTCCGAGCAGTACTTC. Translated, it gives CASSLVGGSSEQYF.

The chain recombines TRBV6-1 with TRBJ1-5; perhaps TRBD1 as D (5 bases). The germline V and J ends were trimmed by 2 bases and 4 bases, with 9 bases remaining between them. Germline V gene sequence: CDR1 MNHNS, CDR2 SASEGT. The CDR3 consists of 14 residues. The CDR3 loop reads CASSEQGLNQPQHF. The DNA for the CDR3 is TGTGCCAGCAGTGAACAGGGCCTTAATCAGCCCCAGCATTTT.

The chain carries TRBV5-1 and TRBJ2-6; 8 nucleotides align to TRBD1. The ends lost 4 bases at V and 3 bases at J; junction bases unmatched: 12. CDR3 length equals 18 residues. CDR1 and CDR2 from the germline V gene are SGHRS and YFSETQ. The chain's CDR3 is CASSLEVRQGFGANVLTF. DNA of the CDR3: TGCGCCAGCAGCCTGGAGGTTAGACAGGGGTTTGGGGCCAACGTCCTGACTTTC.

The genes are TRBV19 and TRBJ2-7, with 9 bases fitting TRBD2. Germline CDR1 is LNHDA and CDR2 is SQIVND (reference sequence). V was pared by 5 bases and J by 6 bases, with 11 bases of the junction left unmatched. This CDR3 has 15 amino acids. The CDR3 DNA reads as TGTGCCAGTAGTTTATTAGCGGGAGCAGGGGCCGAGCAGTACTTC. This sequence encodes CASSLLAGAGAEQYF.

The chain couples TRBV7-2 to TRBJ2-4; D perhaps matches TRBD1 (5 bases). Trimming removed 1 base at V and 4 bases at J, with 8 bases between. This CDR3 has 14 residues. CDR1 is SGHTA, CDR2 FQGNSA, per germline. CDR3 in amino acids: CASSLGTLKNIQYF. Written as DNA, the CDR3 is TGTGCCAGCAGCTTAGGGACACTGAAAAACATTCAGTACTTC.

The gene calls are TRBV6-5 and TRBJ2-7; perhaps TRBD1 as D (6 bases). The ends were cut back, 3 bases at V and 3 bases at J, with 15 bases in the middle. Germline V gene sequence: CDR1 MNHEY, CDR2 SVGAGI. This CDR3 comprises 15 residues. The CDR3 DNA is TGTGCCAGCAGTTATTCTGGACAGCGATACTACGAGCAGTACTTC. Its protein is CASSYSGQRYYEQYF.

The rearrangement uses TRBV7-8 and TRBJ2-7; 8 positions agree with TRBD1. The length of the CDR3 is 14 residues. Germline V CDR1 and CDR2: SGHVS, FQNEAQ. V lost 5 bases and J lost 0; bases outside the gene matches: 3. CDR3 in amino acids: CASSLRGHSYEQYF. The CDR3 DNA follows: TGTGCCAGCAGCCTCAGGGGGCACTCCTACGAGCAGTACTTC.

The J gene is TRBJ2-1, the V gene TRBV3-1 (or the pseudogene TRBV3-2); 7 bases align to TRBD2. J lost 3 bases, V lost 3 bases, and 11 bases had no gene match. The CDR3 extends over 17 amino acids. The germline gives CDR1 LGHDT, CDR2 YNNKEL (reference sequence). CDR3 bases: TGTGCCAGCAGCCAGTCGGGAGGTCCAAGTCGCTACAATGAGCAGTTCTTC. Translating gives CASSQSGGPSRYNEQFF.

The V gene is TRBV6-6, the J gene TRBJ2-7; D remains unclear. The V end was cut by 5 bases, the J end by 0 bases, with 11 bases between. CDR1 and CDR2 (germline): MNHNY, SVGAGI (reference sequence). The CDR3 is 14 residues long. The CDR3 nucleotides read TGTGCCAGCAGTCAAACGAGCCACTCCTACGAGCAGTACTTC. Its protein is CASSQTSHSYEQYF.

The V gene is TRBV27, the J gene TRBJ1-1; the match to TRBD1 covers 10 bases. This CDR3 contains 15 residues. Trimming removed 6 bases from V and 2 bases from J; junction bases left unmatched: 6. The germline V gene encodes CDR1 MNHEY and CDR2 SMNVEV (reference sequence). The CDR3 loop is CASSRRQGANTEAFF. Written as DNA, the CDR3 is TGTGCCAGCAGCAGGCGACAGGGGGCTAACACTGAAGCTTTCTTT.

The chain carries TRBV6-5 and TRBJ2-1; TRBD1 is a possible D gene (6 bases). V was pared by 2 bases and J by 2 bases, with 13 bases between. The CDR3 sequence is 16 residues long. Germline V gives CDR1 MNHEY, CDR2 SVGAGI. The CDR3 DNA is TGTGCCAGCAGTTACCCTACAGGGAATCCCTACAATGAGCAGTTCTTC. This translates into CASSYPTGNPYNEQFF.

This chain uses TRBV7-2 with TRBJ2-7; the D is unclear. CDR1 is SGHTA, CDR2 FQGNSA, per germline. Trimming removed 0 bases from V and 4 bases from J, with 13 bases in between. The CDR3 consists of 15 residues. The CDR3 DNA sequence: TGTGCCAGCAGCTTAGCGGAGTATACCACATACGAGCAGTACTTC. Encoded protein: CASSLAEYTTYEQYF. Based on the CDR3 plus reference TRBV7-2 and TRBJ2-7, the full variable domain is GAGVSQSPSNKVTEKGKDVELRCDPISGHTALYWYRQSLGQGLEFLIYFQGNSAPDKSGLPSDRFSAERTGGSVSTLTIQRTQQEDSAVYLCASSLAEYTTYEQYFGPGTRLTVT.

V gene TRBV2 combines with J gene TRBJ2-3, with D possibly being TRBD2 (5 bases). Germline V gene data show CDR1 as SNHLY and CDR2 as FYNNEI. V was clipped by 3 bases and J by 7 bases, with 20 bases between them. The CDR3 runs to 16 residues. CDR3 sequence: CASSDEALGVGYTQYF. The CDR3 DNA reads TGTGCCAGCAGTGATGAGGCACTAGGTGTAGGTTATACGCAGTATTTT.

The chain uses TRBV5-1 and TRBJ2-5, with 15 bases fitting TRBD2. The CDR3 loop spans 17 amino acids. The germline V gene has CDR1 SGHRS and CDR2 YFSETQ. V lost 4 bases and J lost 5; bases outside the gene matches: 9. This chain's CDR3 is CASSRGLAGGEGETQYF. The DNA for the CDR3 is TGCGCCAGCAGCCGAGGACTAGCGGGAGGGGAAGGGGAGACCCAGTACTTC.

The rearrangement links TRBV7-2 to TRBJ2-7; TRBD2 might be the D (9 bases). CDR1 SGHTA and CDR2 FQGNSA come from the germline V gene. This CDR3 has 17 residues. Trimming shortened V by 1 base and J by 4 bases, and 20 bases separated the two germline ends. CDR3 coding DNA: TGTGCCAGCAGCTTAGTGGGGACTAGCAGGGGGCTTTACGAGCAGTACTTC. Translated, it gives CASSLVGTSRGLYEQYF.

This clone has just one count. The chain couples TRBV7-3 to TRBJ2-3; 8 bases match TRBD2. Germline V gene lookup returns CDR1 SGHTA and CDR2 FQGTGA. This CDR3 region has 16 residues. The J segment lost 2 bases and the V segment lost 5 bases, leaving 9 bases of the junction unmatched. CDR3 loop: CASSTFSGTDTDTQYF. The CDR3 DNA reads TGTGCCAGCAGCACCTTTAGCGGGACCGACACAGATACGCAGTATTTT.

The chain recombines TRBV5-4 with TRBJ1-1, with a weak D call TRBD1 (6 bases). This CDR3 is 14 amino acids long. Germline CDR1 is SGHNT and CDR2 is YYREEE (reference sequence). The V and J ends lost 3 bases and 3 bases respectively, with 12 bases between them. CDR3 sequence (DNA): TGTGCCAGCAGCTCCCCAGGGGTGGACACTGAAGCTTTCTTT. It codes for CASSSPGVDTEAFF.

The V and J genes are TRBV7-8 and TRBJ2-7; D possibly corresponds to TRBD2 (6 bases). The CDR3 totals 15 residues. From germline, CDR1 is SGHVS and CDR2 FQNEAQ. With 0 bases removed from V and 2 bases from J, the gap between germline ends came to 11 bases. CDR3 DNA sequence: TGTGCCAGCAGCTTAGCGGCGGGAAAGGCCTACGAGCAGTACTTC. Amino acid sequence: CASSLAAGKAYEQYF.

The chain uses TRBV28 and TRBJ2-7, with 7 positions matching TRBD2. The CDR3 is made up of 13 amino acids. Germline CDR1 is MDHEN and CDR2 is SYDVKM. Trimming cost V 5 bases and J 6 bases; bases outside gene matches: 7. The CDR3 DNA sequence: TGTGCCAGCAGTGCTCGGACTAGGGGCGAGCAGTACTTC. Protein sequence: CASSARTRGEQYF.

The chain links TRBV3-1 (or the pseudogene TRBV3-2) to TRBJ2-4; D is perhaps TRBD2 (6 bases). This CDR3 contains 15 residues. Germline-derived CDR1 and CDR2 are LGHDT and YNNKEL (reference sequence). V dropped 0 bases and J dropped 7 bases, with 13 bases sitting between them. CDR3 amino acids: CASSQDVSGANIQYF. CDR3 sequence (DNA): TGTGCCAGCAGCCAAGACGTCTCGGGAGCGAACATTCAGTACTTC.

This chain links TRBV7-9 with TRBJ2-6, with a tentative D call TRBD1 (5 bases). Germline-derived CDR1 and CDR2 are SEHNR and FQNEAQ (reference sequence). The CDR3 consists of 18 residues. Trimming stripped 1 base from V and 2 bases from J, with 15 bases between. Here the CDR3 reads CASSLVGRAVPGANVLTF. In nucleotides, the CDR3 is TGTGCCAGCAGCTTAGTCGGCAGGGCGGTGCCTGGGGCCAACGTCCTGACTTTC.

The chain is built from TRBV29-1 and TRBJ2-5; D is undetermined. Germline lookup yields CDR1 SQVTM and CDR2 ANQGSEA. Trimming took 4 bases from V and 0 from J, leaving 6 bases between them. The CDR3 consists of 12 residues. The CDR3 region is CSVGGYQETQYF. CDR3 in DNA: TGCAGCGTTGGCGGCTACCAAGAGACCCAGTACTTC.

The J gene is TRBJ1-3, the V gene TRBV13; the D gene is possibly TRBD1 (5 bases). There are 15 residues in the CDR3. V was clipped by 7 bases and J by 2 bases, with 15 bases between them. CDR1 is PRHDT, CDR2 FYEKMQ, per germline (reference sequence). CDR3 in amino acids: CASNIQGVPGNTIYF. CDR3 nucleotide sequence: TGTGCCAGCAACATCCAGGGTGTTCCTGGAAACACCATATATTTT.

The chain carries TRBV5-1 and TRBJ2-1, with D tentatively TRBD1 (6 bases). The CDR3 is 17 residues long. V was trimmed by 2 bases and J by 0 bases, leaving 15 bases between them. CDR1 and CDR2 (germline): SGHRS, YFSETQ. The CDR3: CASSFMGTPTSYNEQFF. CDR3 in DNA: TGCGCCAGCAGCTTTATGGGGACACCCACCTCCTACAATGAGCAGTTCTTC.

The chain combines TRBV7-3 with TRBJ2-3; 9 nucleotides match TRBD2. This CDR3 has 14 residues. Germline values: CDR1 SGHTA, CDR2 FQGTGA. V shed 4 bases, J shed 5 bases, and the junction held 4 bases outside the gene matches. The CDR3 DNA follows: TGTGCCAGCAGCTCGGGACTAGCAGTAGATACGCAGTATTTT. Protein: CASSSGLAVDTQYF.